This TCR beta chain derives from a study of post-analysis software for immune sequencing data. Researchers reported that TCR beta cDNA libraries carried unique molecular identifiers. In TCRdb, the PCR reads were re-called with MiXCR into one record per CDR3 protein. The table records fewer than 850,000 distinct CDR3 sequences, 35% to 55% of them present only once. This clonotype was seen a handful of times. The antigen is unknown. With 2 bases clipped from V and 4 bases from J, the junction kept 2 bases outside the gene matches. The germline V gene has CDR1 MDHEN and CDR2 SYDVKM. CDR3 length: 15 residues. General observations from the study: Higher frequency in patients than in controls was seen for about five TRBV segments, with TRBV5-6, TRBV5-1 and TRBV20-1 among them.

J is TRBJ1-4 and V is TRBV28; 9 bases fit TRBD1. Sequenced sample: blood. This clonotype originated in a girl between 10 and 17 years old with multiple sclerosis. CDR3 sequence (DNA): TGTGCCAGCAGTTTAACGGGACAGGGTAATGAAAAACTGTTTTTT. Protein product: CASSLTGQGNEKLFF.